This T cell receptor (beta chain) derives from a study of naive and memory T cell subsets. Regarding this clonotype: What it binds is unknown.

Study conclusions and caveats: Possibly reflecting memory cells re-expressing CD45RA, a few larger clonotypes occurred in naive repertoires, especially CD8. There was no ground truth to check naive and memory subset results.

The beta constant-region primer was an equimolar mix of two oligonucleotides covering TRBC1 and TRBC2. TCRdb independently ran MiXCR on the UMI-ligation and nested PCR reads; one entry per CDR3 protein. The table has 120,000 to 150,000 distinct CDR3 sequences, approximately 15% seen once. The ends were cut back, 0 bases at V and 6 bases at J, with 7 bases in the middle. Germline V CDR1 and CDR2: MGHRA, YSYEKL. The CDR3 is 13 residues long. The sample was naive CD4+ T cells from blood. The clonotype comes from a human donor in good health. The rearrangement joins TRBV4-1 to TRBJ2-3; D gene unclear. CDR3 bases: TGCGCCAGCAGCCAAGAGGTTGTCGATACGCAGTATTTT. Translation: CASSQEVVDTQYF.